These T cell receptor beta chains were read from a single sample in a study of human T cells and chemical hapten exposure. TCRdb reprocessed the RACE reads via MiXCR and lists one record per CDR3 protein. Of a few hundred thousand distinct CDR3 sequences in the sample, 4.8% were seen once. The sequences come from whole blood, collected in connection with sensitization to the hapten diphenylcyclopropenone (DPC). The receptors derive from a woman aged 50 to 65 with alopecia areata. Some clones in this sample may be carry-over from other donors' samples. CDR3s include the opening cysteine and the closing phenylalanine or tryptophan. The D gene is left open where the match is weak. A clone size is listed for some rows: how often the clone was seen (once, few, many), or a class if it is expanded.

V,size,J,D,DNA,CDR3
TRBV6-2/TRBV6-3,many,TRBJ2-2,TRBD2,TGTGCCAGCAGTTACTCGACTAGCGGGAGGGATACCGGGGAGCTGTTTTTT,CASSYSTSGRDTGELFF
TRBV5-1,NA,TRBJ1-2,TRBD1,TGCGCCAGCAGCCGCAAGGGGACAGGGGAGAACTATGGCTACACCTTC,CASSRKGTGENYGYTF
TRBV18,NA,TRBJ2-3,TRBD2,TGTGCCAGCTCAACCGGGACTAGCGGGAGGGCCGGAGATACGCAGTATTTT,CASSTGTSGRAGDTQYF
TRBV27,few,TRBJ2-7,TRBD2,TGTGCCAGCAGTTTACTAGCGGGAGGGTCGCCCTACGAGCAGTACTTC,CASSLLAGGSPYEQYF
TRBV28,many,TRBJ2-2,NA,TGTGCCAGCAGGCCGGGACTCACGAACACCGGGGAGCTGTTTTTT,CASRPGLTNTGELFF
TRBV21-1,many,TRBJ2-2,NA,TGTGCCAGCATCCCCGGGCCCGGGGAGCTGTTTTTT,CASIPGPGELFF
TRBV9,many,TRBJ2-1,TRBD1,TGTGCCAGCAGCGTAGAAGGGGGCCAGGTCGGTGAGCAGTTCTTC,CASSVEGGQVGEQFF
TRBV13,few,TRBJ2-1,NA,TGTGCCAGCAGCTTGGGCCTCCACAATGAGCAGTTCTTC,CASSLGLHNEQFF
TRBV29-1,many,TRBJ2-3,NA,TGCAGCGTTAAGGGGGCGGGAGGCCCCACAGATACGCAGTATTTT,CSVKGAGGPTDTQYF
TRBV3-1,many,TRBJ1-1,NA,TGTGCCAGCAGCCAACTCATGAACACTGAAGCTTTCTTT,CASSQLMNTEAFF
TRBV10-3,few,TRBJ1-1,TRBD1,TGTGCCATCAGTGAGTCCCGCGGGACAGGGGAACAAGCTTTCTTT,CAISESRGTGEQAFF
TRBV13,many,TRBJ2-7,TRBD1,TGTGCCAGCAGCGGGAGTGGGACAGGGACCACCTACGAGCAGTACTTC,CASSGSGTGTTYEQYF
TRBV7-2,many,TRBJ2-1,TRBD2,TGTGCCAGCAGTAGACTAGCGGGGAGCTCCTACAATGAGCAGTTCTTC,CASSRLAGSSYNEQFF
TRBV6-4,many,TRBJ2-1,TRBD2,TGTGCCAGCAGAGGGAGGGAGCGGATCATCTACAATGAGCAGTTCTTC,CASRGRERIIYNEQFF
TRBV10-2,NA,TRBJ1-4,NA,TGCGCCAGCAGGGATAGTGTGGATGAAAAACTGTTTTTT,CASRDSVDEKLFF
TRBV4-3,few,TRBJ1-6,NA,TGCGCCAGCAGCCAAGATCCTCCCCGGAGCAGTAATTCACCCCTCCACTTT,CASSQDPPRSSNSPLHF
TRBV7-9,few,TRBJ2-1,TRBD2,TGTGCCAGCAGCTTACCCGGACTAGCGGGGTACCAGTTCTTC,CASSLPGLAGYQFF
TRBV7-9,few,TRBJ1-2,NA,TGTGCCAGCAGCTTAGTTGCCGGCTATGGCTACACCTTC,CASSLVAGYGYTF
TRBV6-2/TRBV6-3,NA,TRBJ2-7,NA,TGTGCCAGCAGTTACCTAGGCGGGATCACCTACGAGCAGTACTTC,CASSYLGGITYEQYF
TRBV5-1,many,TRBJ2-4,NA,TGCGCCAGCAGCGCCGCGCGATCCAAAAACATTCAGTACTTC,CASSAARSKNIQYF
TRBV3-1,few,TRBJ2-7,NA,TGTGCCAGCAGCCCAGCCCCGTCCTACGAGCAGTACTTC,CASSPAPSYEQYF
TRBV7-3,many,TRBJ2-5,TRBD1,TGTGCCAGCAGCTCCGGGGACAGGCCGGGGGAGACCCAGTACTTC,CASSSGDRPGETQYF
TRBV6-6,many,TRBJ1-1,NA,TGTGCCAGCAGTTATTTGGACGGACCTGCTTTCTTT,CASSYLDGPAFF
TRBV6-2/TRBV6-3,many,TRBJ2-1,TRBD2,TGTGCCAGCAGTTACTCCGCGGGAGCGAGCAATGAGCAGTTCTTC,CASSYSAGASNEQFF
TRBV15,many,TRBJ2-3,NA,TGTGCCACCAGCAGAGGTTTACAGCCAGATACGCAGTATTTT,CATSRGLQPDTQYF
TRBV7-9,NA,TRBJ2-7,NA,TGTGCCAGCAGCCCGACTAGGCCCTCCTACGAGCAGTACTTC,CASSPTRPSYEQYF
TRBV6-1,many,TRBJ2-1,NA,TGTGCCAGCTCGGCGGTACCGGGGCCATTGGTAAATGAGCAGTTCTTC,CASSAVPGPLVNEQFF
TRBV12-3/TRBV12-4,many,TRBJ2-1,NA,TGTGCCAGCAGTCGACTAGAAGGCTCGGGGCAGTTCTTC,CASSRLEGSGQFF
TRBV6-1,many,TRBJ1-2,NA,TGTGCCAGCAGTGAAAGGGGGGCCATGCCCTTC,CASSERGAMPF
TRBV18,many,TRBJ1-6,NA,TGTGCCAGCTCACCACTGGGGCTGAGCTCCTATAATTCACCCCTCCACTTT,CASSPLGLSSYNSPLHF
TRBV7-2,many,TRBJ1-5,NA,TGTGCCAGCAGCTTAATGGGGATTAGCAATCAGCCCCAGCATTTT,CASSLMGISNQPQHF
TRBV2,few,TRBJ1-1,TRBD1,TGTGCCAGCAGAGGGGACAGTGAAGCTTTCTTT,CASRGDSEAFF
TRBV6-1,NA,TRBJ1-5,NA,TGTGCCAGCAGTGAGTGGGGGCCAGATCAGCCCCAGCATTTT,CASSEWGPDQPQHF
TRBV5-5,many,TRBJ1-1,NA,TGTGCCAGCATGGTTCGACAAGGATGGACGGGGGGGCGCACTGAAGCTTTCTTT,CASMVRQGWTGGRTEAFF
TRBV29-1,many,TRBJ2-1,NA,TGCAGCGTTGAGAGGGGGATGCCTGGTGAGCAGTTCTTC,CSVERGMPGEQFF
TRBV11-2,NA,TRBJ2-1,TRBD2,TGTGCCAGCAGTTTAGGCCTAGCGGCCCTAAGGGAGGAGCAGTTCTTC,CASSLGLAALREEQFF
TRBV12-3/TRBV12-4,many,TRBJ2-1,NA,TGTGCCAGCAGTTTGGGGGGGGCCCATGAGCAGTTCTTC,CASSLGGAHEQFF
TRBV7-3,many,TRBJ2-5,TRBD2,TGTGCCAGCAGTAATAGCGGGTTACAAGAGACCCAGTACTTC,CASSNSGLQETQYF
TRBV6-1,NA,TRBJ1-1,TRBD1,TGTGCCAGCAGTGCGGACAGGGACACTGAAGCTTTCTTT,CASSADRDTEAFF
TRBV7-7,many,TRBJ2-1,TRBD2,TGTGCCAGCAGCCGTGAAGCGGGGGGTGAGCCCAATGAGCAGTTCTTC,CASSREAGGEPNEQFF
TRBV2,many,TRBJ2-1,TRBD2,TGTGCCAGCAGTGAACCGACTAGCGGGCCCTCAACCTACAATGAGCAGTTCTTC,CASSEPTSGPSTYNEQFF
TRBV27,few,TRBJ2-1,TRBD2,TGTGCCAGCAGTTTAACTTACCGTAACGGGAGGGCTTGGGAGCAGTTCTTC,CASSLTYRNGRAWEQFF
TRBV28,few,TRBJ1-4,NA,TGTGCCAGCAGTCCCCGGGAGGAGGGTGAAAAACTGTTTTTT,CASSPREEGEKLFF
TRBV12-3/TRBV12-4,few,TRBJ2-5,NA,TGTGCCAGCAGTTTAGCGCATCGACCGGCGCCTGAGACCCAGTACTTC,CASSLAHRPAPETQYF
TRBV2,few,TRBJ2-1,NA,TGTGCCAGCACTTTCGACCGGGAGTACAATGAGCAGTTCTTC,CASTFDREYNEQFF
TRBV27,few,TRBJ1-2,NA,TGTGCCAGCAGTCATGACGATAACTATGGCTACACCTTC,CASSHDDNYGYTF
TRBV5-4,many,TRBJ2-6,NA,TGTGCCAGCAGCTTGTTGGGGGCTACTGGGGCCAACGTCCTGACTTTC,CASSLLGATGANVLTF
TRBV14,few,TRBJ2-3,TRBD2,TGTGCCAGCAGCCTACAGGGACCAAGGACTAGCGGGATTTTT,CASSLQGPRTSGIF
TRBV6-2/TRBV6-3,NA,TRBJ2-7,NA,TGTGCCAGCAGTTACTCTCCTAGCGAAGGTTTCTCCTACGAGCAGTACTTC,CASSYSPSEGFSYEQYF
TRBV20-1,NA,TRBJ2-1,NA,TGCAGTGCTAGAGCCGATTATAAGGGGAAGGATGAGCAGTTCTTC,CSARADYKGKDEQFF
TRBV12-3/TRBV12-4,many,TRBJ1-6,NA,TGTGCCAGCAGTCCGAGGGGTACGGATTCACCCCTCCACTTT,CASSPRGTDSPLHF
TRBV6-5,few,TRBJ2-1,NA,TGTGCCAGCAGTTCCTTAATGGGGGAGCAGTTCTTC,CASSSLMGEQFF
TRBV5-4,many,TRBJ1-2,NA,TGTGCCAGCAGCTTCGCAGTAGCTAACTATGGCTACACCTTC,CASSFAVANYGYTF
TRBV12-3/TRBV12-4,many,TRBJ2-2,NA,TGTGCCAGCAGTTTAGGCATGGGAACGGATAGTACCGGGGAGCTGTTTTTT,CASSLGMGTDSTGELFF
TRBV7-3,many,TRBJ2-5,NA,TGTGCCAGCAGCTCCCTTGGCGGTTACCAAGAGACCCAGTACTTC,CASSSLGGYQETQYF